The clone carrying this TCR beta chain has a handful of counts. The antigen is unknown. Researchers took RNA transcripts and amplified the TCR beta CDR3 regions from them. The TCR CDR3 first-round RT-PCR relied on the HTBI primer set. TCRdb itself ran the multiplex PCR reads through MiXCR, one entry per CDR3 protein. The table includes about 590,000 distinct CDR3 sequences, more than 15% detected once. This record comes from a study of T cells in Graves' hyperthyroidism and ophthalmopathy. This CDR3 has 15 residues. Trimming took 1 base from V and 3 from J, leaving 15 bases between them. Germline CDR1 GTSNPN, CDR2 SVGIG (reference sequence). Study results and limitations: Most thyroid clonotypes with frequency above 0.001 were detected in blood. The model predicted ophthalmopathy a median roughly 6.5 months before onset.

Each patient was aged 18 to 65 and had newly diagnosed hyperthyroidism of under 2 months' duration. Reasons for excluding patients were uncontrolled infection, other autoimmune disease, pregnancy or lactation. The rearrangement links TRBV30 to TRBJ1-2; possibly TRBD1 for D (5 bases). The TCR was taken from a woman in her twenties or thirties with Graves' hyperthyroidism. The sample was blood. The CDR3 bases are TGTGCCTGGAGTGGACCACAGGTGGGGTACTATGGCTACACCTTC. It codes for CAWSGPQVGYYGYTF.